These 23 T cell receptor beta chains were all obtained from the same sample, sequenced in a study of CD8 T cells in ankylosing spondylitis. TCRdb passed the 5' RACE reads through MiXCR, listing each CDR3 protein once. The sample holds about 160,000 distinct CDR3 sequences; 40% to 50% are singletons and the top ten take about 15%. Material for sequencing was synovial fluid, either unsorted or a sorted T cell fraction (not recorded which). The receptors derive from a male donor with ankylosing spondylitis.

The V and J genes are TRBV5-4 and TRBJ2-3; D tentatively reads TRBD1 or TRBD2 (5 bases each). In germline, CDR1 is SGHNT, CDR2 YYREEE (reference sequence). With 9 bases removed from V and 3 bases from J, the gap between germline ends came to 17 bases. This CDR3 has 14 residues. CDR3 in amino acids: CATTSEGRTDTQYF. In DNA, the CDR3 is TGTGCCACCACTAGTGAGGGGCGAACAGATACGCAGTATTTT.

This clonotype was recorded only once. This may be a read error: a much more frequent sequence differs by one nucleotide. V gene TRBV2 combines with J gene TRBJ1-1, with 7 bases aligning to TRBD1. This CDR3 has 13 amino acids. CDR1 and CDR2 (germline): SNHLY, FYNNEI. The CDR3: CVSDRANPTEAFF. In nucleotides, the CDR3 is TGTGTCAGCGACAGGGCTAATCCGACTGAAGCTTTCTTT.

This clonotype was recorded at least ten times. The chain links TRBV4-2 to TRBJ1-4; D is unresolved. The V gene lost 0 bases and the J gene lost 0 bases, with 5 bases spanning the gap. The length of the CDR3 is 15 residues. The germline gives CDR1 LGHNA, CDR2 YNFKEQ. CDR3: CASSQERATNEKLFF. CDR3 DNA sequence: TGTGCCAGCAGCCAAGAAAGGGCAACTAATGAAAAACTGTTTTTT.

V and J are TRBV4-2 and TRBJ2-7; no definite D call. The CDR3 consists of 16 residues. Germline V gives CDR1 LGHNA, CDR2 YNFKEQ. Trimming pared 0 bases from V and 0 bases from J, leaving 12 bases between. CDR3 bases: TGTGCCAGCAGCCAAGAAAGCCGTGGGTTCTCCTACGAGCAGTACTTC. Protein sequence: CASSQESRGFSYEQYF.

V gene TRBV5-1 combines with J gene TRBJ1-1; tentative D call: TRBD1 (5 bases). Looked up from germline, CDR1 is SGHRS and CDR2 is YFSETQ. Trimming stripped 2 bases from V and 2 bases from J, with 16 bases between. The CDR3 sequence is 16 residues long. CDR3 loop: CASSFAFWDPNTEAFF. CDR3 nucleotides: TGCGCCAGCAGCTTTGCGTTTTGGGACCCTAACACTGAAGCTTTCTTT.

The genes are TRBV11-2 and TRBJ2-1; TRBD2 agrees at 10 bases. This CDR3 is built from 19 residues. V trimming: 0 bases; J trimming: 0 bases; junction bases outside the gene matches: 8. Per the germline V gene, CDR1 is SGHAT and CDR2 is FQNNGV. The chain's CDR3 is CASSLDGLAGAPSYNEQFF. In DNA form, the CDR3 reads TGTGCCAGCAGCTTAGATGGGCTAGCGGGAGCCCCCTCCTACAATGAGCAGTTCTTC.

This sequence joins TRBV5-1 and TRBJ2-7; no definite D call. Germline V gives CDR1 SGHRS, CDR2 YFSETQ. The CDR3 runs 13 residues. Trimming removed 4 bases from V and 2 bases from J, with 10 bases in between. In nucleotides, the CDR3 is TGCGCCAGCAGCCCACCGGACGCCTACGAGCAGTACTTC. This gives the protein CASSPPDAYEQYF.

This sequence joins TRBV7-9 and TRBJ1-2; TRBD1 agrees at 9 bases. CDR3 size: 14 residues. Germline V gene lookup returns CDR1 SEHNR and CDR2 FQNEAQ (reference sequence). Trimming took 5 bases from V and 5 from J; bases not matched to a gene: 6. CDR3 in amino acids: CASSRTGVQYGYTF. As DNA, the CDR3 is TGTGCCAGCAGCCGGACAGGGGTCCAGTATGGCTACACCTTC. The full variable domain, rest sourced from reference TRBV7-9 and TRBJ1-2, is DTGVSQNPRHKITKRGQNVTFRCDPISEHNRLYWYRQTLGQGPEFLTYFQNEAQLEKSRLLSDRFSAERPKGSFSTLEIQRTEQGDSAMYLCASSRTGVQYGYTFGSGTRLTVV.

The chain has TRBV4-1 and TRBJ1-5; no clear D. This CDR3 region has 13 residues. The germline gives CDR1 MGHRA, CDR2 YSYEKL. The V end lost 2 bases, the J end lost 4 bases, and 6 bases lay between the germline ends. The CDR3 coding sequence is TGCGCCAGCAGCCAACCCCAAAATCAGCCCCAGCATTTT. Protein product: CASSQPQNQPQHF.

The genes are TRBV28 and TRBJ2-7, with 14 bases aligning to TRBD2. In germline, CDR1 is MDHEN, CDR2 SYDVKM. The trim removed 3 bases at V and 7 bases at J, leaving 8 bases unmatched. The CDR3 loop spans 16 amino acids. The CDR3 spells CASSFTGTSGSWEQYF. The CDR3 DNA reads TGTGCCAGCAGTTTCACCGGGACTAGCGGGAGTTGGGAGCAGTACTTC. The entire variable domain, with the rest obtained from reference TRBV28 and TRBJ2-7, is as follows: DVKVTQSSRYLVKRTGEKVFLECVQDMDHENMFWYRQDPGLGLRLIYFSYDVKMKEKGDIPEGYSVSREKKERFSLILESASTNQTSMYLCASSFTGTSGSWEQYFGPGTRLTVT.

The V call is TRBV20-1, the J call TRBJ2-1; 9 bases align to TRBD2. CDR1 and CDR2 (germline): DFQATT, SNEGSKA (reference sequence). Trimming at V came to 0 bases and at J to 9 bases, leaving 9 bases not matched to a gene. This CDR3 is built from 15 residues. The CDR3 nucleotides read TGCAGTGCTAGAGATATGGCGGGAGGGATGGGTGAGCAGTTCTTC. The encoded protein is CSARDMAGGMGEQFF.

The rearrangement joins TRBV21-1 to TRBJ2-7. TRBV21-1 is a pseudogene segment. CDR3 length equals 14 residues. For the CDR3, the DNA is TGTGCCAGCAGCAAAGCGGTACTTGACTACGAGCAGTACTTC. It codes for CASSKAVLDYEQYF.

The rearrangement links TRBV28 to TRBJ2-1, with D perhaps TRBD2 (6 bases). The ends were cut back, 6 bases at V and 4 bases at J, with 16 bases in the middle. Per the germline V gene, CDR1 is MDHEN and CDR2 is SYDVKM. This CDR3 region has 15 residues. This CDR3 is CASSDGGLWYNEQFF. As DNA, the CDR3 is TGTGCCAGCAGCGACGGGGGTCTATGGTACAATGAGCAGTTCTTC.

This clonotype has more than one count but fewer than ten. This chain links TRBV27 with TRBJ2-1; no clear D gene. Trimming left V 0 bases short and J 5 bases short, with 5 bases between. Germline V gene data show CDR1 as MNHEY and CDR2 as SMNVEV (reference sequence). The CDR3 is 13 amino acids. The CDR3 nucleotides read TGTGCCAGCAGTTTATCGCCAGACAATGAGCAGTTCTTC. Amino acid sequence: CASSLSPDNEQFF.

The rearrangement uses TRBV29-1 and TRBJ1-4; no reliable D call. V was pared by 0 bases and J by 0 bases, with 2 bases between. The CDR3 extends over 13 amino acids. The V gene's germline CDR1 is SQVTM and CDR2 ANQGSEA. In DNA, the CDR3 is TGCAGCGTTGAAGATGCAACTAATGAAAAACTGTTTTTT. Encoded protein: CSVEDATNEKLFF.

The V gene is TRBV11-1, the J gene TRBJ2-5, with D perhaps TRBD1 (6 bases). From germline, CDR1 is SGHAT and CDR2 FQDESV (reference sequence). V lost 5 bases and J 0 bases, leaving 22 bases between the germline ends. This CDR3 region has 18 residues. CDR3 in DNA: TGTGCCAGCAGCCCAGGGGACGCAGGCCTCAATTACCAAGAGACCCAGTACTTC. Protein product: CASSPGDAGLNYQETQYF.

The V call is TRBV6-2 or TRBV6-3, the J call TRBJ2-3; possibly TRBD2 for D (6 bases). Trimming removed 8 bases at V and 2 bases at J, with 14 bases between. Germline CDR1 MNHEY, CDR2 SVGEGT. The CDR3 is 14 residues long. The CDR3 protein is CASDPGGATDTQYF. The CDR3 DNA is TGTGCCAGCGACCCCGGGGGAGCCACAGATACGCAGTATTTT.

This clonotype came up many times. V gene TRBV27 combines with J gene TRBJ2-2, with TRBD1 matching over 11 bases. Germline V gene lookup returns CDR1 MNHEY and CDR2 SMNVEV (reference sequence). The J segment lost 5 bases and the V segment lost 7 bases, leaving 6 bases of the junction unmatched. CDR3 length: 15 residues. CDR3 amino acids: CASTLGDRGTGELFF. For the CDR3, the DNA is TGTGCCAGCACCCTCGGGGACAGGGGGACCGGGGAGCTGTTTTTT.

This sequence joins TRBV7-9 and TRBJ2-3, with D perhaps given as TRBD1 or TRBD2 (5 bases each). The CDR3 covers 17 residues. The V gene's germline CDR1 is SEHNR and CDR2 FQNEAQ (reference sequence). Deletions cut 3 bases from V and 1 base from J, with 17 bases between. The CDR3 DNA sequence: TGTGCCAGCAGCTTCTACCGGGACCCCACCGGCACAGATACGCAGTATTTT. Protein: CASSFYRDPTGTDTQYF.

This clonotype is deemed medium-sized. The J gene is TRBJ2-1, the V gene TRBV7-3; 9 bases fit TRBD2. The CDR3 runs to 15 residues. Germline loops: CDR1 SGHTA, CDR2 FQGTGA. Trimming took 4 bases from V and 2 from J; bases not matched to a gene: 3. The DNA for the CDR3 is TGTGCCAGCAGCTCAACTAGCGGGCCCTACAATGAGCAGTTCTTC. The encoded protein is CASSSTSGPYNEQFF.

CDR3 bases: TGTGCCAGCAGCTTTGGCAGCCTGATGAACACTGAAGCTTTCTTT. Translated: CASSFGSLMNTEAFF. This chain joins TRBV7-4 and TRBJ1-1; D gene uncertain. This CDR3 has 15 amino acids. The V end was cut by 3 bases, the J end by 0 bases, with 11 bases between. The V gene's germline CDR1 is SGHVT and CDR2 SQSDAQ.

This clonotype turned up a few times. V gene TRBV4-2 combines with J gene TRBJ2-3; the D gene is possibly TRBD2 (5 bases). With 0 bases removed from V and 0 bases from J, the gap between germline ends came to 19 bases. This CDR3 is 19 amino acids long. Germline CDR1 LGHNA, CDR2 YNFKEQ. The CDR3 reads CASSQEPSFSRTSTDTQYF. The CDR3 DNA reads TGTGCCAGCAGCCAAGAACCCTCCTTTTCGCGGACTAGCACAGATACGCAGTATTTT.

The chain carries TRBV29-1 and TRBJ2-3; D assignment may be TRBD1 or TRBD2 (5 bases each). Germline values: CDR1 SQVTM, CDR2 ANQGSEA. Trimming removed 0 bases from V and 2 bases from J, with 9 bases in between. The CDR3 extends over 14 amino acids. CDR3 DNA: TGCAGCGTTGAAGAGAAAGGGACCACAGATACGCAGTATTTT. It is translated as CSVEEKGTTDTQYF.